One and the same sample provided the 25 T cell receptor beta chains below, sequenced in a study of T cell responses to AZD1222 COVID-19 vaccine. This table comes from immunoSEQ multiplex PCR, and its TCRdb copy is limited to in-frame clones, with some not included. The sample includes 85,000 to 95,000 clones, almost 90% seen only once; the top ten take more than 7.5%. The source material was peripheral blood, sampled on day 0 of AZD1222 vaccination. Source of these receptors: an adult in good health.

V gene TRBV5-1 combines with J gene TRBJ2-4; D not resolved. The germline V gene has CDR1 SGHRS and CDR2 YFSETQ. Between the trimmed V and J ends, which lost 3 bases and 3 bases, there was a span of 13 bases. There are 15 residues in the CDR3. CDR3 DNA sequence: TGCGCCAGCAGCTCCGTTGGTGGCGGCAAAAACATTCAGTACTTC. It specifies CASSSVGGGKNIQYF.

V and J are TRBV7-2 and TRBJ1-3; D gene unclear. V lost 5 bases and J lost 0, with 14 bases in between. The CDR3 length is 16 residues. Looked up from germline, CDR1 is SGHTA and CDR2 is FQGNSA. CDR3 sequence reads: CASSQRAVNSGNTIYF. The DNA of the CDR3 is TGTGCCAGCAGCCAAAGGGCCGTCAACTCTGGAAACACCATATATTTT.

This clone was recorded only once. This chain uses TRBV6-5 with TRBJ1-6; perhaps TRBD1 as D (5 bases). V lost 6 bases and J 14 bases, leaving 14 bases between the germline ends. CDR1 and CDR2 from the germline V gene are MNHEY and SVGAGI. The CDR3 has 12 residues. The CDR3 DNA reads as TGTGCCAGCAGCCTCGAGGGGTCCACCCTCCACTTT. Its translation: CASSLEGSTLHF.

This rearrangement joins TRBV29-1 to TRBJ2-1; 8 nucleotides align to TRBD2. Germline values: CDR1 SQVTM, CDR2 ANQGSEA. CDR3 length equals 13 residues. V shed 6 bases, J shed 4 bases, and the junction held 5 bases outside the gene matches. The CDR3 bases are TGCAGCGTCACCGGGGGGGTATACAATGAGCAGTTCTTC. It specifies CSVTGGVYNEQFF.

V gene TRBV6-5 combines with J gene TRBJ1-3; a possible D gene is TRBD1 (5 bases). V was pared by 2 bases and J by 3 bases, with 11 bases between. Germline V CDR1 and CDR2: MNHEY, SVGAGI. The CDR3 has 15 residues. CDR3 sequence reads: CASSYQGRDGNTIYF. CDR3 nucleotide sequence: TGTGCCAGCAGTTACCAAGGCAGGGATGGAAACACCATATATTTT.

The chain uses TRBV6-2 or TRBV6-3 and TRBJ1-6; D unresolved. The ends were cut back, 4 bases at V and 6 bases at J, with 7 bases in the middle. The V gene's germline CDR1 is MNHEY and CDR2 SVGEGT. The CDR3 is made up of 13 amino acids. The CDR3 sequence is CASSSSVNSPLHF. CDR3 nucleotide sequence: TGTGCCAGCAGTTCCTCGGTTAATTCACCCCTCCACTTT.

J is TRBJ1-2 and V is TRBV12-3 or TRBV12-4, with a weak D call TRBD1 (6 bases). The V end lost 4 bases, the J end lost 3 bases, and 9 bases lay between the germline ends. The CDR3 totals 13 residues. CDR3 loop: CASSSHRDYGYTF. CDR3 in DNA: TGTGCCAGCAGTTCCCACAGGGACTATGGCTACACCTTC.

V is TRBV2 and J is TRBJ1-2, with unresolved D. The ends were cut back, 7 bases at V and 0 bases at J, with 15 bases in the middle. This CDR3 spans 15 amino acids. The germline gives CDR1 SNHLY, CDR2 FYNNEI. CDR3 nucleotide sequence: TGTGCCAGCATTAAACGAGGAGTAACTAACTATGGCTACACCTTC. It yields the protein CASIKRGVTNYGYTF.

The gene calls are TRBV7-9 and TRBJ1-6, with a possible D match to TRBD1 (6 bases). The CDR3 loop spans 13 amino acids. V shed 4 bases and J shed 11 bases, with 12 bases lying between them. The germline V gene encodes CDR1 SEHNR and CDR2 FQNEAQ (reference sequence). Here the CDR3 DNA reads TGTGCCAGCAGCTCGGACAGACTGGCACCCCTCCACTTT. Translated: CASSSDRLAPLHF.

This chain connects TRBV6-5 to TRBJ1-5; 9 nucleotides match TRBD1. The CDR3 spans 15 residues. From germline, CDR1 is MNHEY and CDR2 SVGAGI. The V segment lost 5 bases and the J segment 7 bases; nucleotides outside the gene matches: 9. Here the CDR3 DNA reads TGTGCCAGCAGTACGGGACAGGGCGGAGGGCAGCCCCAGCATTTT. This gives the protein CASSTGQGGGQPQHF.

The genes are TRBV10-3 and TRBJ2-2, with TRBD2 matching over 9 bases. The CDR3 contains 14 residues. The junction had 1 base not matched to a gene; V was cut back by 8 bases and J by 0 bases. Germline loops: CDR1 ENHRY, CDR2 SYGVKD. In DNA, the CDR3 is TGTGCCATCTCTAGCGGGGCGAACACCGGGGAGCTGTTTTTT. Translated, it gives CAISSGANTGELFF.

The rearrangement links TRBV6-6 to TRBJ2-2, with 7 nucleotides matching TRBD1. CDR1 is MNHNY and CDR2 is SVGAGI in the germline V gene (reference sequence). The CDR3 length is 15 residues. Trimming removed 2 bases from V and 7 bases from J; junction bases left unmatched: 7. CDR3: CASSYATGANGELFF. DNA of the CDR3: TGTGCCAGCAGTTACGCAACAGGGGCGAACGGGGAGCTGTTTTTT.

As for this clone: Other DNA sequences of this sample code for an identical CDR3. The V and J genes are TRBV19 and TRBJ2-4, with D possibly called TRBD1 or TRBD2 (5 bases each). The CDR3 is 12 amino acids. The V end was cut by 6 bases, the J end by 6 bases, with 9 bases between. CDR1 and CDR2 from the germline V gene are LNHDA and SQIVND (reference sequence). The CDR3 protein is CASSRDPNIQYF. CDR3 nucleotides: TGTGCCAGTAGCCGGGACCCAAACATTCAGTACTTC.

The J gene is TRBJ1-6, the V gene TRBV7-9; maybe TRBD1 (6 bases). CDR1 and CDR2 (germline): SEHNR, FQNEAQ (reference sequence). Trimming pared 7 bases from V and 6 bases from J, leaving 16 bases between. The CDR3 is made up of 15 amino acids. The DNA of the CDR3 is TGTGCCAGCACCCTAGGGGGGGGCTCTAATTCACCCCTCCACTTT. Protein: CASTLGGGSNSPLHF.

This rearrangement joins TRBV10-3 to TRBJ1-1, with D maybe TRBD1 (6 bases). Trimming removed 2 bases from V and 1 base from J, with 11 bases in between. Germline V gene lookup returns CDR1 ENHRY and CDR2 SYGVKD. This CDR3 comprises 15 residues. The CDR3 coding sequence is TGTGCCATCAGTGAGGGGGGCAGGACGAACACTGAAGCTTTCTTT. Its protein is CAISEGGRTNTEAFF.

V is TRBV7-9 and J is TRBJ2-2, with D tentatively TRBD1 (6 bases). The CDR3 has 14 amino acids. V was pared by 5 bases and J by 3 bases, with 10 bases between. CDR1 SEHNR and CDR2 FQNEAQ come from the germline V gene (reference sequence). The CDR3 spells CASSATGDTGELFF. The CDR3 region has the DNA TGTGCCAGCAGCGCGACAGGCGACACCGGGGAGCTGTTTTTT. Using reference TRBV7-9 and TRBJ2-2 for the parts outside the CDR3, the full variable domain is DTGVSQNPRHKITKRGQNVTFRCDPISEHNRLYWYRQTLGQGPEFLTYFQNEAQLEKSRLLSDRFSAERPKGSFSTLEIQRTEQGDSAMYLCASSATGDTGELFFGEGSRLTVL.

This clone was counted a single time. V usage is TRBV19 and J usage is TRBJ1-1; D unclear. The germline V and J ends were trimmed by 5 bases and 0 bases, with 7 bases remaining between them. The germline CDR1 and CDR2 sequences are LNHDA and SQIVND (reference sequence). The CDR3 is made up of 13 amino acids. The CDR3 nucleotides are TGTGCCAGTAGTGCTCAGATGAACACTGAAGCTTTCTTT. Encoded protein: CASSAQMNTEAFF.

This rearrangement joins TRBV6-1 to TRBJ2-3; D might be TRBD1 or TRBD2, each matching 5 bases. The CDR3 contains 16 residues. Germline V gene data show CDR1 as MNHNS and CDR2 as SASEGT. Between the trimmed V and J ends, which lost 6 bases and 0 bases, there was a span of 16 bases. The DNA of the CDR3 is TGTGCCAGCAGAGAAACTCCGGGACGGAGCACAGATACGCAGTATTTT. Translated, it gives CASRETPGRSTDTQYF.

The V and J genes are TRBV3-1 (or the pseudogene TRBV3-2) and TRBJ2-5, with D perhaps TRBD1 (5 bases). This CDR3 has 14 residues. V was clipped by 0 bases and J by 3 bases, with 8 bases between them. From germline, CDR1 is LGHDT and CDR2 YNNKEL (reference sequence). CDR3 in amino acids: CASSQDRGKETQYF. The CDR3 DNA follows: TGTGCCAGCAGCCAAGATAGGGGAAAAGAGACCCAGTACTTC.

The genes are TRBV6-5 and TRBJ1-1; 8 nucleotides agree with TRBD1. CDR3 length: 15 residues. CDR1 MNHEY and CDR2 SVGAGI come from the germline V gene. After removal of 0 bases from V and 6 bases from J, the junction contained 6 bases not matched to a gene. CDR3 DNA sequence: TGTGCCAGCAGTTACTCATCAGGGGGCATCTCTGAAGCTTTCTTT. Translating gives CASSYSSGGISEAFF.

The J gene is TRBJ2-5, the V gene TRBV24-1; D tentatively reads TRBD1 or TRBD2 (5 bases each). V dropped 9 bases and J dropped 2 bases, with 18 bases sitting between them. This CDR3 contains 15 residues. In germline, CDR1 is KGHDR, CDR2 SFDVKD. The CDR3 protein is CATGTSTQKQETQYF. In DNA form, the CDR3 reads TGTGCCACCGGGACCTCAACTCAAAAACAAGAGACCCAGTACTTC.

V is TRBV5-6 and J is TRBJ1-1; TRBD1 might be the D (6 bases). The germline V and J ends were trimmed by 3 bases and 0 bases, with 9 bases remaining between them. The germline V gene encodes CDR1 SGHDT and CDR2 YYEEEE. The CDR3 consists of 14 residues. The CDR3 sequence: CASSSGTMNTEAFF. The DNA of the CDR3 is TGTGCCAGCAGCTCCGGGACAATGAACACTGAAGCTTTCTTT. Full variable domain (remainder filled in from reference TRBV5-6 and TRBJ1-1): DAGVTQSPTHLIKTRGQQVTLRCSPKSGHDTVSWYQQALGQGPQFIFQYYEEEERQRGNFPDRFSGHQFPNYSSELNVNALLLGDSALYLCASSSGTMNTEAFFGQGTRLTVV.

This chain joins TRBV7-9 and TRBJ2-5; the D gene is possibly TRBD2 (5 bases). CDR3 size: 15 residues. Germline CDR1 SEHNR, CDR2 FQNEAQ (reference sequence). V lost 3 bases and J lost 2, with 13 bases in between. In DNA, the CDR3 is TGTGCCAGCAGCTTGAGTAGGACTCTACAAGAGACCCAGTACTTC. Translation gives CASSLSRTLQETQYF.

This clone was picked up a small number of times. The chain employs TRBV5-1 and TRBJ1-4; TRBD1 agrees at 9 bases. Per germline, CDR1 SGHRS and CDR2 YFSETQ. The CDR3 spans 14 residues. V lost 4 bases, J lost 8 bases, and 6 bases stayed unmatched. CDR3: CASSLGQGSEKLFF. In DNA form, the CDR3 reads TGCGCCAGCAGCCTTGGACAGGGGTCGGAAAAACTGTTTTTT.

The chain links TRBV6-5 to TRBJ2-1, with a possible D match to TRBD1 (6 bases). V was clipped by 7 bases and J by 6 bases, with 16 bases between them. The CDR3 extends over 14 amino acids. The germline V gene encodes CDR1 MNHEY and CDR2 SVGAGI. CDR3 in amino acids: CASTKGDRSNEQFF. The CDR3 DNA sequence: TGTGCCAGCACCAAAGGAGACAGGAGCAATGAGCAGTTCTTC.